This T cell receptor beta chain stems from a study of spatial heterogeneity in lung cancer. Points from the study as a whole: Tumor mutation count correlated with how many alpha and beta TCRs expanded intratumorally.

There are 16 residues in the CDR3. V lost 0 bases and J lost 5, with 17 bases in between. Per the germline V gene, CDR1 is SGDLS and CDR2 is YYNGEE. TCRdb used MiXCR to reprocess the 5' RACE reads, holding one entry per CDR3 protein. This sample has 5,600 or so distinct CDR3 sequences, with roughly 5% found just once. This clonotype was detected a few times. What it binds is not known. With the library built for alpha chains, this beta chain is off target and its frequency is not meaningful. Time point given: sample taken at primary tumor resection. The J gene is TRBJ2-5, the V gene TRBV9; D is possibly TRBD1 (6 bases). This receptor was taken from a male donor with early-stage non-small cell lung cancer. This sample comprised lung tumor tissue, obtained at surgery. CDR3 residues: CASSVEQGVFSETQYF. The CDR3 DNA is TGTGCCAGCAGCGTAGAACAGGGAGTGTTTTCGGAGACCCAGTACTTC. The full variable domain, completed using reference TRBV9 and TRBJ2-5, is DSGVTQTPKHLITATGQRVTLRCSPRSGDLSVYWYQQSLDQGLQFLIQYYNGEERAKGNILERFSAQQFPDLHSELNLSSLELGDSALYFCASSVEQGVFSETQYFGPGTRLLVL.